This T cell receptor (beta chain) was recorded in a study of blood T cell repertoires in COVID-19. Whole-study context: The origin of the acute and convalescent COVID-19 samples was the United States, Italy and Spain.

In the original workflow: Cell counts per sample came from amplifying reference gene primers. The data were produced by immunoSEQ multiplex PCR, yet TCRdb's version contains in-frame clones alone and is incomplete. V and J calls and clone size come straight from that table; D and trimming were deduced from the DNA. Of 450,000 or so clones in the sample, about 90% were seen once. The CDR3 spans 13 residues. The V and J ends lost 6 bases and 3 bases, in that order; junction bases with no gene match: 3. Germline assignment: CDR1 MNHEY and CDR2 SMNVEV (reference sequence). Enrollees, about 18 to 89 years old, lived in about two dozen US areas.

Sequencing was performed on PBMCs or T cells enriched from blood (not recorded which). This receptor was identified in a man aged 18-30 years who had recovered from COVID-19. This chain connects TRBV27 to TRBJ1-1; TRBD1 aligns across 8 bases. CDR3 DNA sequence: TGTGCCAGCAGCCAGACAGGGGACACTGAAGCTTTCTTT. It yields the protein CASSQTGDTEAFF.